Listed here are 10 T cell receptor beta chains from one sample, sequenced in a study of T-cell reconstitution after alpha-beta-depleted transplantation in children. A TCRbeta library incorporating unique molecular identifiers was prepared. From the PCR reads, TCRdb called clonotypes with MiXCR, one entry per CDR3 protein. The sample consists of 900,000 or so distinct CDR3 sequences, 16% of them appearing once. Specimen: PBMCs, mostly from graft donor cells, collected 360 days after TCRalphabeta/CD19-depleted stem cell transplant. The receptors originated from a male patient younger than 18 who had a stem cell transplant for acute lymphoblastic leukemia, so the T cells may come from the graft donor.

The V call is TRBV10-3, the J call TRBJ2-1; TRBD1 or TRBD2 may be the D gene (5 bases each). Germline loops: CDR1 ENHRY, CDR2 SYGVKD. The length of the CDR3 is 15 residues. Trimming took 3 bases from V and 6 from J, leaving 15 bases between them. CDR3 in amino acids: CAISERHPGGNEQFF. The CDR3 DNA follows: TGTGCCATCAGTGAAAGGCATCCTGGGGGCAATGAGCAGTTCTTC.

This chain joins TRBV12-3 or TRBV12-4 and TRBJ1-6; D unclear. The CDR3 covers 12 residues. The V end lost 7 bases, the J end lost 7 bases, and 8 bases lay between the germline ends. CDR3 protein: CASNSGNSPLHF. The CDR3 DNA reads as TGTGCCAGCAATAGTGGAAATTCACCCCTCCACTTT.

The chain recombines TRBV27 with TRBJ1-5, with a tentative D call TRBD1 (5 bases). Germline-derived CDR1 and CDR2 are MNHEY and SMNVEV (reference sequence). The germline V and J ends were trimmed by 3 bases and 3 bases, with 12 bases remaining between them. This CDR3 comprises 15 residues. For the CDR3, the DNA is TGTGCCAGCAGTTTTGGGCGGGGGATCAATCAGCCCCAGCATTTT. It specifies CASSFGRGINQPQHF.

The chain carries TRBV5-1 and TRBJ2-1; D ambiguous. The CDR3 runs to 16 residues. With 7 bases removed from V and 5 bases from J, the gap between germline ends came to 22 bases. The germline CDR1 and CDR2 sequences are SGHRS and YFSETQ. The CDR3 DNA is TGCGCCAGCCGAAGACGAGTAGCCGCTCAGAACAATGAGCAGTTCTTC. Translation: CASRRRVAAQNNEQFF.

This clonotype was recorded a few times. The chain couples TRBV7-8 to TRBJ1-1; no clear D gene. Germline V lookup: CDR1 SGHVS, CDR2 FQNEAQ. The ends were cut back, 8 bases at V and 5 bases at J, with 15 bases in the middle. The CDR3 has 13 residues. The CDR3 region is CASLARGRTEAFF. The CDR3 DNA reads TGTGCCAGCCTGGCGAGAGGGAGGACTGAAGCTTTCTTT. The whole variable domain, remainder taken from reference TRBV7-8 and TRBJ1-1, is GAGVSQSPRYKVAKRGQDVALRCDPISGHVSLFWYQQALGQGPEFLTYFQNEAQLDKSGLPSDRFFAERPEGSVSTLKIQRTQQEDSAVYLCASLARGRTEAFFGQGTRLTVV.

The chain recombines TRBV5-1 with TRBJ2-1; no clear D gene. The germline CDR1 and CDR2 sequences are SGHRS and YFSETQ. The CDR3 is 17 amino acids. V shed 7 bases and J shed 4 bases, with 24 bases lying between them. The CDR3 DNA sequence: TGCGCCAGCGCCTTTGATCGTCCCGCCTTACCTTACAATGAGCAGTTCTTC. Amino acid sequence: CASAFDRPALPYNEQFF.

The chain recombines TRBV28 with TRBJ2-7; D is unclear. V was clipped by 6 bases and J by 5 bases, with 11 bases between them. Germline CDR1 and CDR2: MDHEN and SYDVKM. The CDR3 has 12 residues. The CDR3 bases are TGTGCCAGCAGCCTTACGTTCGACGAGCAGTACTTC. This gives the protein CASSLTFDEQYF.

The chain links TRBV9 to TRBJ2-7; D remains ambiguous. The CDR3 totals 14 residues. Trimming removed 0 bases at V and 0 bases at J, with 7 bases between. CDR1 is SGDLS, CDR2 YYNGEE, per germline. The CDR3 reads CASSVGVASYEQYF. The CDR3 nucleotides are TGTGCCAGCAGCGTAGGAGTGGCCTCCTACGAGCAGTACTTC.

This clonotype was counted between two and nine times. V usage is TRBV5-1 and J usage is TRBJ2-2, with 7 bases lining up with TRBD1. V lost 5 bases and J lost 4; bases outside the gene matches: 11. The CDR3 length is 16 residues. From germline, CDR1 is SGHRS and CDR2 YFSETQ. The CDR3 DNA sequence: TGCGCCAGCAGGTACACCGGGACAGTAAGCACCGGGGAGCTGTTTTTT. Amino acid sequence: CASRYTGTVSTGELFF.

This clonotype was detected only a few times. V is TRBV5-1 and J is TRBJ2-7, with TRBD1 as a possible D gene (6 bases). Trimming stripped 3 bases from V and 0 bases from J, with 19 bases between. CDR1 SGHRS and CDR2 YFSETQ come from the germline V gene. CDR3 length: 17 amino acids. The CDR3 loop reads CASSSTELGHPSYEQYF. CDR3 coding DNA: TGCGCCAGCAGCTCGACCGAGTTGGGACACCCCTCCTACGAGCAGTACTTC.